This TCR beta chain was captured in a study of siplizumab effects on memory and regulatory T cells. J was trimmed by 3 bases and V by 6 bases; bases with no gene match: 4. This CDR3 contains 14 residues. Germline lookup yields CDR1 MDHEN and CDR2 SYDVKM. Assay: immunoSEQ multiplex PCR; the TCRdb copy retains only in-frame clones and omits some. The data show around 83,000 clones, 85% to 90% seen once. Study outcomes and limitations: A mean of about 69% of mappable alloreactive CD4+ clones were Treg-derived with siplizumab, compared with about 30% in controls. The drug siplizumab significantly decreased the alloreactive sequences that could be traced to unstimulated CD4+ memory cells. Naive T cells were seen as more diverse than memory cells and as major alloresponse contributors.

Points on this clone: Its antigen is unknown.

This rearrangement joins TRBV28 to TRBJ2-4; 8 bases map to TRBD1. The origin of this receptor is a human donor in good health. The sequencing input was CD4+ T cells sorted from blood. DNA of the CDR3: TGTGCCAGCAGGAGGACAGGGTTCAAAAACATTCAGTACTTC. It encodes CASRRTGFKNIQYF. The full variable domain, completed using reference TRBV28 and TRBJ2-4, is DVKVTQSSRYLVKRTGEKVFLECVQDMDHENMFWYRQDPGLGLRLIYFSYDVKMKEKGDIPEGYSVSREKKERFSLILESASTNQTSMYLCASRRTGFKNIQYFGAGTRLSVL.